This T cell receptor beta chain was recorded in a study of Ad26.COV2.S vaccination and SARS-CoV-2 variants. General study findings and limits: Among vaccine recipients, spike-specific TCR breadth exceeded that of placebo recipients. Vaccinated and placebo-treated recipients had similar non-spike TCR breadth. After vaccination, reports described spike-specific CD8+ and CD4+ T cell responses as showing substantial breadth. The TCR breadth and depth analyses may have produced an underestimate of total T cell responses.

Only in-frame clones appear in the TCRdb table, and some are missing; sequencing was by immunoSEQ multiplex PCR. The table lists more than 120,000 clones, 75% to 90% of them singletons. As to this clone: What it binds is unknown.

Germline V gives CDR1 SGHNT, CDR2 YENEEA. J gave up 5 bases and V 5 bases, and 9 bases lay outside the gene matches. CDR3 length: 15 residues. The genes are TRBV11-3 and TRBJ2-5, with 9 bases that match TRBD2. This clonotype was sampled from a human donor who had recovered from COVID-19. This specimen was peripheral blood, taken after recovery from COVID-19. Here the CDR3 reads CASSGGGASQETQYF. The CDR3 nucleotides read TGTGCCAGCAGCGGCGGGGGGGCCTCCCAGGAGACCCAGTACTTC.